This T cell receptor (beta chain) emerged from a study of cytomegalovirus exposure and HLA in healthy donors. The PCR made use of 60 Vbeta and 13 Jbeta primers. Measured with immunoSEQ multiplex PCR; TCRdb has only the in-frame clones, and not every one. The sample has about 160,000 clones, around 81% seen once. The origin of this receptor is a woman in her 50s in good health and CMV-seronegative. Sequenced: PBMCs.

CDR3 region: CASSWPLAGGTYEQYF. The CDR3 nucleotides read TGTGCCAGCAGCTGGCCCCTAGCGGGGGGCACCTACGAGCAGTACTTC. The rearrangement uses TRBV7-8 and TRBJ2-7; 11 nucleotides align to TRBD2. Germline V gives CDR1 SGHVS, CDR2 FQNEAQ. This CDR3 contains 16 residues. After removal of 4 bases from V and 2 bases from J, the junction contained 7 bases not matched to a gene.